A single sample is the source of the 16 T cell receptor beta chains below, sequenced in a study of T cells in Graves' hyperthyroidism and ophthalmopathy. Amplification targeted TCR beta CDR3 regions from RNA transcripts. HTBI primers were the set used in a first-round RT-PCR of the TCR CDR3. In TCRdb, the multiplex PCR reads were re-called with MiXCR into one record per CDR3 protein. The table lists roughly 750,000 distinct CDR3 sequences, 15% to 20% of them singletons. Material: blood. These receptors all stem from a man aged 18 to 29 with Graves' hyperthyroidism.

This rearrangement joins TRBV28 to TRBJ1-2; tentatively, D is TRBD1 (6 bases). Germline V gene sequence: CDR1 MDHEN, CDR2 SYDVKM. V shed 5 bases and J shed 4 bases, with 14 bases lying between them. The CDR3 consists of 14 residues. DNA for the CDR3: TGTGCCAGCAGTGGACAGTCAGCTACCTATGGCTACACCTTC. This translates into CASSGQSATYGYTF.

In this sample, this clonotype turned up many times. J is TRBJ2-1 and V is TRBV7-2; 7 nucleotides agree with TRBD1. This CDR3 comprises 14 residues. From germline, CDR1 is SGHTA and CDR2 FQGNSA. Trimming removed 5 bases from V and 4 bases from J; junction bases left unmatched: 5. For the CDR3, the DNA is TGTGCCAGCAGCGTAACGGGACAGTACAATGAGCAGTTCTTC. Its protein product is CASSVTGQYNEQFF.

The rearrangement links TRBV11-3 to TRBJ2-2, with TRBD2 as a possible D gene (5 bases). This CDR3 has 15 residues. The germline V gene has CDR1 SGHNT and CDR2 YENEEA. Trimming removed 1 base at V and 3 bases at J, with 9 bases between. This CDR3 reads CASSLVSGYTGELFF. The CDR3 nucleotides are TGTGCCAGCAGCTTAGTTTCGGGATACACCGGGGAGCTGTTTTTT.

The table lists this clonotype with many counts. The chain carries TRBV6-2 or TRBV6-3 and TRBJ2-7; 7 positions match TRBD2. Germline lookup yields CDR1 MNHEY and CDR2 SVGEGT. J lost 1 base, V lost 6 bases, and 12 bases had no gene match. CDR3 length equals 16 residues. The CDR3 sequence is CASRKGWASGSYEQYF. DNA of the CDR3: TGTGCCAGCAGAAAGGGTTGGGCTAGCGGTTCCTACGAGCAGTACTTC.

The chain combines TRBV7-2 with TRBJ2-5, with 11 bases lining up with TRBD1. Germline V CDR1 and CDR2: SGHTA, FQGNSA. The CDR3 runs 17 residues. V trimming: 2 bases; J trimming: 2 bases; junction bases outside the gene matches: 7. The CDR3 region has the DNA TGTGCCAGCAGCTTAAGGACAGGGGGCCGGGGACAAGAGACCCAGTACTTC. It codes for CASSLRTGGRGQETQYF. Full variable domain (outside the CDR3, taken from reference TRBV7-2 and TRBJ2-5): GAGVSQSPSNKVTEKGKDVELRCDPISGHTALYWYRQSLGQGLEFLIYFQGNSAPDKSGLPSDRFSAERTGGSVSTLTIQRTQQEDSAVYLCASSLRTGGRGQETQYFGPGTRLLVL.

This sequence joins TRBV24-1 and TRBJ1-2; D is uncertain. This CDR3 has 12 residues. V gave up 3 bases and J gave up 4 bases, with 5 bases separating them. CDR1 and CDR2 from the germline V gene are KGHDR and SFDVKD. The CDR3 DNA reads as TGTGCCACCAGTGATGTAAGCTATGGCTACACCTTC. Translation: CATSDVSYGYTF.

CDR3 DNA: TGTGCCAGTAGTTATCAGGGGTCGGAGCCCCAGCATTTT. Protein: CASSYQGSEPQHF. The chain employs TRBV19 and TRBJ1-5; possibly TRBD1 for D (6 bases). Germline CDR1 and CDR2: LNHDA and SQIVND (reference sequence). V was pared by 5 bases and J by 8 bases, with 13 bases between. CDR3 length: 13 amino acids.

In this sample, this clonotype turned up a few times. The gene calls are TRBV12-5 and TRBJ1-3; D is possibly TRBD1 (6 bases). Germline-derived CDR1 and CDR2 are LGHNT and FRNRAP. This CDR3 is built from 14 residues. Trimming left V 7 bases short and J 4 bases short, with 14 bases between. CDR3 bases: TGTGCTAGTGCCCGACAGGAGGAAGGAAACACCATATATTTT. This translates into CASARQEEGNTIYF. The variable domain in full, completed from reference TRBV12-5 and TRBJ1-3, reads DARVTQTPRHKVTEMGQEVTMRCQPILGHNTVFWYRQTMMQGLELLAYFRNRAPLDDSGMPKDRFSAEMPDATLATLKIQPSEPRDSAVYFCASARQEEGNTIYFGEGSWLTVV.

DNA of the CDR3: TGTGCCAGCAGCGTAACCGGGACAGTTCACACAGATACGCAGTATTTT. Translation: CASSVTGTVHTDTQYF. This chain links TRBV7-2 with TRBJ2-3; 7 bases are a match to TRBD1. The CDR3 is 16 amino acids. The ends lost 5 bases at V and 2 bases at J; junction bases unmatched: 10. Germline V gene lookup returns CDR1 SGHTA and CDR2 FQGNSA. Full variable domain (outside the CDR3, taken from reference TRBV7-2 and TRBJ2-3): GAGVSQSPSNKVTEKGKDVELRCDPISGHTALYWYRQSLGQGLEFLIYFQGNSAPDKSGLPSDRFSAERTGGSVSTLTIQRTQQEDSAVYLCASSVTGTVHTDTQYFGPGTRLTVL.

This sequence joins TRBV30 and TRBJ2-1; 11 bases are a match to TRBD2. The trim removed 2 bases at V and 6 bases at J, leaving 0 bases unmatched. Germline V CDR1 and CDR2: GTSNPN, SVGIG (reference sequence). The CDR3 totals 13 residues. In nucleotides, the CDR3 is TGTGCCTGGAGTCTAGCGGGAGGCAATGAGCAGTTCTTC. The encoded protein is CAWSLAGGNEQFF.

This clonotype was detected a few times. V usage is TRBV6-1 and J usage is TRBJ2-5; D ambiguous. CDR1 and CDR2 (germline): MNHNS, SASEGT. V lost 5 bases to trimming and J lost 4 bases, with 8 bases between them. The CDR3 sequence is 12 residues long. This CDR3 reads CASSTYRETQYF. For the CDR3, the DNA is TGTGCCAGCAGTACCTATAGAGAGACCCAGTACTTC.

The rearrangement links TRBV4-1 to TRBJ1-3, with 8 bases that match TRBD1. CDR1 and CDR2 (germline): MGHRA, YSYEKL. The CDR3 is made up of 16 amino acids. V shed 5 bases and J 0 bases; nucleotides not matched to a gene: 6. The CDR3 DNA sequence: TGCGCCAGCAGCAATCCGACAGGGGCCTCTGGAAACACCATATATTTT. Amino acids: CASSNPTGASGNTIYF.

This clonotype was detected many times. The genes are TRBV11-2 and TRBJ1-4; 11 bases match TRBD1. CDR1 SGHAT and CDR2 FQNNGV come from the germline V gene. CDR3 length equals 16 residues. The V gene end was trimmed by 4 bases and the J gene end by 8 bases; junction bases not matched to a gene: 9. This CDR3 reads CASSYSGTGGREKLFF. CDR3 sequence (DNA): TGTGCCAGCAGCTACTCCGGGACAGGGGGTCGAGAAAAACTGTTTTTT.

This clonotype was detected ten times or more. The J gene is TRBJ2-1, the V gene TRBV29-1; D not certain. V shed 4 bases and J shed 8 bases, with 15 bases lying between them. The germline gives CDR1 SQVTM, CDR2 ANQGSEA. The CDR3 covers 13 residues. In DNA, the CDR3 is TGCAGCGTTGCTTATCAGCGCGGTTATGAGCAGTTCTTC. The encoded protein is CSVAYQRGYEQFF.

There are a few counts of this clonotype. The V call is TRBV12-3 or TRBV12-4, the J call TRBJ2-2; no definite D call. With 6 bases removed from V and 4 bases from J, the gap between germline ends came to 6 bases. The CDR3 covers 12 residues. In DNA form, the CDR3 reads TGTGCCAGCAGCACCGGCACCGGGGAGCTGTTTTTT. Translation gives CASSTGTGELFF.

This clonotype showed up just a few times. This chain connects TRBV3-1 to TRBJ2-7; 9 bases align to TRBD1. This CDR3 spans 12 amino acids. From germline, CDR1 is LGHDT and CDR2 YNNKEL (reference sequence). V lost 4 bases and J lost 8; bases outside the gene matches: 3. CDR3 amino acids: CASSRTGDKQYF. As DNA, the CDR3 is TGTGCCAGCAGCCGGACAGGGGATAAGCAGTACTTC.